A single sample gave rise to the 21 T cell receptor beta chains below, sequenced in a study of T cells in localized non-small cell lung cancer. Generated by immunoSEQ multiplex PCR, the TCRdb table keeps only in-frame clones and is missing some. The sample yields tens of thousands of clones, roughly 81% seen once. The material sequenced was peripheral blood, taken before any cancer treatment. The receptor source for this set is a man aged 35 to 69 with stage I lung adenocarcinoma.

The chain joins TRBV28 to TRBJ2-1; 13 positions agree with TRBD2. Per germline, CDR1 MDHEN and CDR2 SYDVKM. The CDR3 is 16 residues long. V trimming: 4 bases; J trimming: 7 bases; junction bases outside the gene matches: 7. The CDR3 sequence: CASSSTSGREVNEQFF. CDR3 nucleotide sequence: TGTGCCAGCAGTTCCACTAGCGGGAGGGAGGTGAATGAGCAGTTCTTC.

This clone has a single count. The chain uses TRBV19 and TRBJ1-1; 7 bases line up with TRBD1. Germline values: CDR1 LNHDA, CDR2 SQIVND (reference sequence). The CDR3 is made up of 14 amino acids. Germline trimming cut 10 bases from V and 1 base from J; bases unmatched to any gene: 9. The CDR3 DNA sequence: TGTGCCACTCAGGAGGACAGGACGAACACTGAAGCTTTCTTT. Protein product: CATQEDRTNTEAFF.

This clone was detected only once. J is TRBJ1-2 and V is TRBV27, with TRBD1 matching over 8 bases. CDR3 length equals 16 residues. In germline, CDR1 is MNHEY, CDR2 SMNVEV (reference sequence). Germline trimming cut 5 bases from V and 3 bases from J; bases unmatched to any gene: 11. CDR3 sequence: CASSQNSRGRDYGYTF. Here the CDR3 DNA reads TGTGCCAGCAGTCAGAACTCCAGGGGGCGCGACTATGGCTACACCTTC.

The chain employs TRBV5-6 and TRBJ1-1; D uncertain. Germline V gene data show CDR1 as SGHDT and CDR2 as YYEEEE. The CDR3 extends over 13 amino acids. With 0 bases removed from V and 5 bases from J, the gap between germline ends came to 8 bases. The CDR3 region is CASSLGVGTEAFF. CDR3 DNA: TGTGCCAGCAGCTTGGGAGTGGGGACTGAAGCTTTCTTT. Based on the CDR3 plus reference TRBV5-6 and TRBJ1-1, the full variable domain is DAGVTQSPTHLIKTRGQQVTLRCSPKSGHDTVSWYQQALGQGPQFIFQYYEEEERQRGNFPDRFSGHQFPNYSSELNVNALLLGDSALYLCASSLGVGTEAFFGQGTRLTVV.

V is TRBV7-9 and J is TRBJ2-7; a possible D gene is TRBD2 (5 bases). The CDR3 loop spans 16 amino acids. The germline CDR1 and CDR2 sequences are SEHNR and FQNEAQ (reference sequence). V was cut by 4 bases and J by 3 bases, with 19 bases left in between. The CDR3 protein is CASSSLAGTEGYEQYF. Here the CDR3 DNA reads TGTGCCAGCAGCTCTCTAGCCGGTACAGAGGGCTACGAGCAGTACTTC.

This chain uses TRBV27 with TRBJ2-3, with no clear D. The length of the CDR3 is 15 residues. From germline, CDR1 is MNHEY and CDR2 SMNVEV (reference sequence). Trimming took 3 bases from V and 2 from J, leaving 12 bases between them. The CDR3 protein is CASSFRLDSTDTQYF. In DNA form, the CDR3 reads TGTGCCAGCAGTTTTAGGCTAGACTCCACAGATACGCAGTATTTT.

The rearrangement uses TRBV11-1 and TRBJ2-1; 8 positions match TRBD1. The CDR3 is 15 amino acids. V shed 1 base and J 3 bases; nucleotides not matched to a gene: 2. Germline V lookup: CDR1 SGHAT, CDR2 FQDESV (reference sequence). This CDR3 is CASSLGTGSYNEQFF. The CDR3 DNA reads as TGTGCCAGCAGCTTAGGGACAGGGAGCTACAATGAGCAGTTCTTC.

V gene TRBV5-4 combines with J gene TRBJ2-7; D not resolved. The CDR3 loop spans 14 amino acids. CDR1 is SGHNT, CDR2 YYREEE, per germline (reference sequence). Trimming took off 4 bases at V and 2 bases at J, with 13 bases between the two ends. The CDR3, as DNA: TGTGCCAGCAGCCCGGAAGGGAAACCCTACGAGCAGTACTTC. This sequence encodes CASSPEGKPYEQYF. Full variable domain (outside the CDR3, taken from reference TRBV5-4 and TRBJ2-7): ETGVTQSPTHLIKTRGQQVTLRCSSQSGHNTVSWYQQALGQGPQFIFQYYREEENGRGNFPPRFSGLQFPNYSSELNVNALELDDSALYLCASSPEGKPYEQYFGPGTRLTVT.

The V and J genes are TRBV6-1 and TRBJ2-3, with D perhaps TRBD1 or TRBD2 (5 bases each). Germline V gene data show CDR1 as MNHNS and CDR2 as SASEGT. V was cut by 0 bases and J by 3 bases, with 19 bases left in between. The CDR3 is 18 residues long. The CDR3 DNA is TGTGCCAGCAGTGAAGCGCTTAAGGCGGCAGGGAGTACAGATACGCAGTATTTT. Its translation: CASSEALKAAGSTDTQYF.

The gene calls are TRBV27 and TRBJ2-5; 7 positions agree with TRBD1. Germline V gives CDR1 MNHEY, CDR2 SMNVEV (reference sequence). Trimming removed 8 bases from V and 3 bases from J; junction bases left unmatched: 6. The CDR3 length is 13 residues. CDR3 loop: CASSGDSKETQYF. The CDR3 nucleotides read TGTGCCAGCTCCGGGGACAGTAAAGAGACCCAGTACTTC.

CDR3 sequence: CASTAGTDTQYF. The CDR3 DNA reads TGTGCCAGTACCGCAGGAACAGATACGCAGTATTTT. The V call is TRBV19, the J call TRBJ2-3; D unclear. V was cut by 7 bases and J by 3 bases, with 8 bases left in between. Per the germline V gene, CDR1 is LNHDA and CDR2 is SQIVND (reference sequence). The CDR3 consists of 12 residues. Using reference TRBV19 and TRBJ2-3 for the parts outside the CDR3, the full variable domain is DGGITQSPKYLFRKEGQNVTLSCEQNLNHDAMYWYRQDPGQGLRLIYYSQIVNDFQKGDIAEGYSVSREKKESFPLTVTSAQKNPTAFYLCASTAGTDTQYFGPGTRLTVL.

The genes are TRBV30 and TRBJ1-6, with a tentative D call TRBD1 (5 bases). V was clipped by 7 bases and J by 6 bases, with 19 bases between them. Germline loops: CDR1 GTSNPN, CDR2 SVGIG (reference sequence). This CDR3 has 15 residues. CDR3 residues: CASRSVGGSNSPLHF. CDR3 DNA: TGTGCCTCTAGATCTGTTGGGGGAAGTAATTCACCCCTCCACTTT.

The rearrangement uses TRBV30 and TRBJ1-3, with D maybe TRBD1 (6 bases). Trimming stripped 5 bases from V and 2 bases from J, with 10 bases between. The CDR3 covers 13 residues. Germline CDR1 GTSNPN, CDR2 SVGIG (reference sequence). CDR3 nucleotides: TGTGCCTGGGTCGGGACACCTGGAAACACCATATATTTT. Translating gives CAWVGTPGNTIYF.

The DNA for the CDR3 is TGTGCCATCAGTGAGTCCCTTCCTAAGGAGCTGTTTTTT. It is translated as CAISESLPKELFF. The V and J genes are TRBV10-3 and TRBJ2-2, with unresolved D. The CDR3 extends over 13 amino acids. Trimming shortened V by 0 bases and J by 10 bases, and 9 bases separated the two germline ends. Germline V lookup: CDR1 ENHRY, CDR2 SYGVKD.

In the case of this clone: A junction end diverges from the germline sequence, so it may reflect a read error. The same CDR3 also results from other DNA sequences found in this sample. The chain carries TRBV27 and TRBJ1-1, with D possibly matching TRBD1 (5 bases). The CDR3 sequence is 14 residues long. Per germline, CDR1 MNHEY and CDR2 SMNVEV (reference sequence). The CDR3 spells CASSPLGADTEAFF. The DNA of the CDR3 is TGTGCCAGCAGTCCGCTCGGCGCGGACACTGAAGCTTTTTTT.

The rearrangement joins TRBV6-1 to TRBJ1-1, with TRBD1 matching 8 bases. The ends lost 6 bases at V and 4 bases at J; junction bases unmatched: 7. The CDR3 runs 14 residues. The V gene's germline CDR1 is MNHNS and CDR2 SASEGT. The CDR3 DNA reads TGTGCCAGCAGGAAGACAGGGGCGGGCACTGAAGCTTTCTTT. Protein product: CASRKTGAGTEAFF.

The chain combines TRBV7-2 with TRBJ2-1; maybe TRBD2 (6 bases). This CDR3 region has 15 residues. The V gene lost 7 bases and the J gene lost 0 bases, with 13 bases spanning the gap. Germline lookup yields CDR1 SGHTA and CDR2 FQGNSA. Here the CDR3 DNA reads TGTGCCAGCACCCTGGAGGGGACCTCCTACAATGAGCAGTTCTTC. Protein sequence: CASTLEGTSYNEQFF.

The J gene is TRBJ1-2, the V gene TRBV5-1; D call uncertain. From germline, CDR1 is SGHRS and CDR2 YFSETQ. The CDR3 sequence is 13 residues long. V was trimmed by 0 bases and J by 5 bases, leaving 8 bases between them. CDR3 residues: CASSLGEGYGYTF. CDR3 nucleotides: TGCGCCAGCAGCTTGGGGGAGGGATATGGCTACACCTTC.

The CDR3 coding sequence is TGTGCCAGCAGTTCGGGGGGCGAGTCCCAGTACTTC. Translated: CASSSGGESQYF. The V gene is TRBV6-6, the J gene TRBJ2-5, with D tentatively TRBD2 (7 bases). The CDR3 spans 12 residues. In germline, CDR1 is MNHNY, CDR2 SVGAGI (reference sequence). V shed 4 bases and J shed 9 bases, with 12 bases lying between them.

CDR3 in DNA: TGTGCCAGCAGCCCTATGACAGGGGGTGGGAATGAGCAGTTCTTC. The encoded protein is CASSPMTGGGNEQFF. The V call is TRBV7-3, the J call TRBJ2-1; 9 bases agree with TRBD1. Germline assignment: CDR1 SGHTA and CDR2 FQGTGA. CDR3 size: 15 residues. Trimming removed 5 bases from V and 7 bases from J; junction bases left unmatched: 9.

The chain couples TRBV18 to TRBJ1-6; weak D call: TRBD1 (5 bases). This CDR3 comprises 15 residues. V lost 4 bases and J 7 bases, leaving 14 bases between the germline ends. Germline V gene data show CDR1 as KGHSH and CDR2 as LQKENI. The CDR3 DNA is TGTGCCAGCTCACTGATTGGGGACCCCAATTCACCCCTCCACTTT. It is translated as CASSLIGDPNSPLHF. Based on the CDR3 plus reference TRBV18 and TRBJ1-6, the full variable domain is NAGVMQNPRHLVRRRGQEARLRCSPMKGHSHVYWYRQLPEEGLKFMVYLQKENIIDESGMPKERFSAEFPKEGPSILRIQQVVRGDSAAYFCASSLIGDPNSPLHFGNGTRLTVT.